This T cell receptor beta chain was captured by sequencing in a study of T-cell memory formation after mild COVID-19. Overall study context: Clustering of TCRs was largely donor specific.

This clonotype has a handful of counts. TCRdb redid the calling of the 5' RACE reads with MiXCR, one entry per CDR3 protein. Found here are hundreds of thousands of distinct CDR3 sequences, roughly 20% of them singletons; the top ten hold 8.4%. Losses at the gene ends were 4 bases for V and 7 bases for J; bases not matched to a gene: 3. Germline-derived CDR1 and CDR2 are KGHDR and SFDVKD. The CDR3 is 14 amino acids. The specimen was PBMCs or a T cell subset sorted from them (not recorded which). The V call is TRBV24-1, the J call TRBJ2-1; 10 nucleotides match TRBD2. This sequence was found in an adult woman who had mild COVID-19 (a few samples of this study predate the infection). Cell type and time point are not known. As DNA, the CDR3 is TGTGCCACCAGTGACCCGGGACTAGCGAATGAGCAGTTCTTC. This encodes CATSDPGLANEQFF.